Listed below are T cell receptor beta chains from one sample, sequenced in a study of beta chain features in type 1 diabetes. Assay used: immunoSEQ multiplex PCR; TCRdb lists only in-frame clones, some missing. The table shows 300,000 to 400,000 clones, with approximately 9.9% occurring only once. Sequencing input: central memory CD4+ T cells from blood. The receptors originated from a man aged 25-45 years with type 1 diabetes. The CDR3 runs from the conserved cysteine through the conserved F or W. A D gene is named only where the DNA matches it firmly. Not all rows give a size; the values are once, few, many and, for expanded clones, a class.

v_gene: TRBV30
len: 13
d_gene: NA
abundance: NA
j_gene: TRBJ1-4
CDR3nt: TGTGCCTGGAGTGGAGGGGCTAATGAAAAACTGTTTTTT
CDR3aa: CAWSGGANEKLFF

v_gene: TRBV29-1
len: 13
d_gene: TRBD1
abundance: NA
j_gene: TRBJ1-1
CDR3nt: TGCAGCGTTTACAGGGGAGGGTGGACTGAAGCTTTCTTT
CDR3aa: CSVYRGGWTEAFF

v_gene: TRBV20-1
len: 10
d_gene: NA
abundance: NA
j_gene: TRBJ2-7
CDR3nt: TGCAGTGCCTGGGAGAACGAGCAGTACTTC
CDR3aa: CSAWENEQYF

v_gene: TRBV7-2
len: 15
d_gene: TRBD2
abundance: many
j_gene: TRBJ2-1
CDR3nt: TGTGCCAGCAGCTTAGATCTAGCGGGGTACAATGAGCAGTTCTTC
CDR3aa: CASSLDLAGYNEQFF

v_gene: TRBV28
len: 11
d_gene: NA
abundance: many
j_gene: TRBJ2-5
CDR3nt: TGTGCCAGCAGGCTAGAAGAGACCCAGTACTTC
CDR3aa: CASRLEETQYF

v_gene: TRBV7-7
len: 17
d_gene: TRBD1
abundance: many
j_gene: TRBJ2-2
CDR3nt: TGTGCCAGCAGCTTAGCCCCCGGGACAGGAAACACCGGGGAGCTGTTTTTT
CDR3aa: CASSLAPGTGNTGELFF

v_gene: TRBV4-3
len: 15
d_gene: NA
abundance: few
j_gene: TRBJ2-3
CDR3nt: TGCGCCAGCAGCCAGATTACGGGGGAGGCAGATACGCAGTATTTT
CDR3aa: CASSQITGEADTQYF

v_gene: TRBV28
len: 15
d_gene: NA
abundance: few
j_gene: TRBJ2-5
CDR3nt: TGTGCCAGCAGTCTACCCCAGCGGAAACAAGAGACCCAGTACTTC
CDR3aa: CASSLPQRKQETQYF

v_gene: TRBV6-6
len: 12
d_gene: TRBD1
abundance: NA
j_gene: TRBJ2-4
CDR3nt: TGTGCCAGCAGGAGACAGGGGAGCATTCAGTACTTC
CDR3aa: CASRRQGSIQYF

v_gene: TRBV11-2
len: 13
d_gene: NA
abundance: few
j_gene: TRBJ1-2
CDR3nt: TGTGCCAGCAGCAGCGACAGGAACTATGGCTACACCTTC
CDR3aa: CASSSDRNYGYTF

v_gene: TRBV15
len: 13
d_gene: TRBD1
abundance: few
j_gene: TRBJ1-2
CDR3nt: TGTGCCACCAGCAGGGACAGGAACTATGGCTACACCTTC
CDR3aa: CATSRDRNYGYTF

v_gene: TRBV6-5
len: 15
d_gene: TRBD1
abundance: NA
j_gene: TRBJ2-2
CDR3nt: TGTGCCAGCAGTCACAGGGGGCGCGACACCGGGGAGCTGTTTTTT
CDR3aa: CASSHRGRDTGELFF

v_gene: TRBV27
len: 13
d_gene: NA
abundance: many
j_gene: TRBJ1-2
CDR3nt: TGTGCCAGCAGTTTACGGGGTGGCTATGGCTACACCTTC
CDR3aa: CASSLRGGYGYTF

v_gene: TRBV30
len: 15
d_gene: TRBD1
abundance: NA
j_gene: TRBJ1-1
CDR3nt: TGTGCCTGGAGTGGCAGGGGGCAGATGAACACTGAAGCTTTCTTT
CDR3aa: CAWSGRGQMNTEAFF

v_gene: TRBV6-7
len: 16
d_gene: TRBD1
abundance: few
j_gene: TRBJ2-1
CDR3nt: TGTGCCAGCAGTATCTCCGGGACAGGGCTTTACAATGAGCAGTTCTTC
CDR3aa: CASSISGTGLYNEQFF

v_gene: TRBV4-3
len: 16
d_gene: TRBD1
abundance: NA
j_gene: TRBJ2-7
CDR3nt: TGCGCCAGCAGCCAAAACAGACAGGGGGTAGGGTACGAGCAGTACTTC
CDR3aa: CASSQNRQGVGYEQYF

v_gene: TRBV11-2
len: 16
d_gene: NA
abundance: few
j_gene: TRBJ2-3
CDR3nt: TGTGCCAGCAGCAAAAACCGGGGACCACGCACAGATACGCAGTATTTT
CDR3aa: CASSKNRGPRTDTQYF

v_gene: TRBV6-6
len: 15
d_gene: TRBD1
abundance: NA
j_gene: TRBJ2-1
CDR3nt: TGTGCCAGCAGTTACTCGGGACAGGGCATTGGTGAGCAGTTCTTC
CDR3aa: CASSYSGQGIGEQFF

v_gene: TRBV28
len: 14
d_gene: NA
abundance: few
j_gene: TRBJ1-1
CDR3nt: TGTGCCAGCAGCCTCGGACAGCTGAACACTGAAGCTTTCTTT
CDR3aa: CASSLGQLNTEAFF

v_gene: TRBV7-2
len: 12
d_gene: NA
abundance: few
j_gene: TRBJ2-7
CDR3nt: TGTGCCAGCAGCTTTAGCCGGGCCGAGCAGTACTTC
CDR3aa: CASSFSRAEQYF

v_gene: TRBV5-1
len: 16
d_gene: TRBD2
abundance: many
j_gene: TRBJ2-1
CDR3nt: TGCGCCAGCTCCAAAGACGTACCTAGCGGGGGGATGGAGCAGTTCTTC
CDR3aa: CASSKDVPSGGMEQFF

v_gene: TRBV7-9
len: 15
d_gene: TRBD1
abundance: few
j_gene: TRBJ1-1
CDR3nt: TGTGCCAGCAGCAGACGGACAGGGGGCAATTCTGAAGCTTTCTTT
CDR3aa: CASSRRTGGNSEAFF

v_gene: TRBV1
len: 16
d_gene: NA
abundance: few
j_gene: TRBJ2-5
CDR3nt: TGCACCAGCAGCCAAGATCCTAGCGGGGGACGGGAGACCCAGTACTTC
CDR3aa: CTSSQDPSGGRETQYF

v_gene: TRBV9
len: 15
d_gene: TRBD1
abundance: NA
j_gene: TRBJ1-1
CDR3nt: TGTGCCAGCAGCGTCGGGACAGGGGGTAGCACTGAAGCTTTCTTT
CDR3aa: CASSVGTGGSTEAFF

v_gene: TRBV7-2
len: 15
d_gene: NA
abundance: few
j_gene: TRBJ2-5
CDR3nt: TGTGCCAGCAGCTTAGCCCGCCAGGGCGTGGAGACCCAGTACTTC
CDR3aa: CASSLARQGVETQYF

v_gene: TRBV2
len: 15
d_gene: TRBD1
abundance: NA
j_gene: TRBJ1-6
CDR3nt: TGTGCCAGCAGTGCGACAGGGCGGTATAATTCACCCCTCCACTTT
CDR3aa: CASSATGRYNSPLHF

v_gene: TRBV11-2
len: 16
d_gene: TRBD2
abundance: few
j_gene: TRBJ2-7
CDR3nt: TGTGCCAGCAGCTCCGGGACTAGCGGGGACCCCTACGAGCAGTACTTC
CDR3aa: CASSSGTSGDPYEQYF